This TCR beta chain was captured in a study of T cell repertoires in cytomegalovirus infection. Study-level background: CMV infection together with matching HLA type was indicated by public TCR beta signatures.

Each CDR3 protein is one row after TCRdb ran MiXCR on the reads. The table shows hundreds of thousands of distinct CDR3 sequences, with 15% to 20% occurring only once. The V end was cut by 5 bases, the J end by 3 bases, with 8 bases between. There are 12 residues in the CDR3. CDR1 and CDR2 (germline): ENHRY, SYGVKD. The origin of this receptor is a human donor in good health (CMV status not recorded). Some clones in this sample may be carry-over from other donors' samples. Source material: PBMCs. The rearrangement uses TRBV10-3 and TRBJ2-7; D may be TRBD1 (5 bases). The CDR3 region is CAISPQGYEQYF. The DNA for the CDR3 is TGTGCCATCAGTCCTCAGGGCTACGAGCAGTACTTC.